This is a list of T cell receptor beta chains from one sample in a study of T cell responses to AZD1222 COVID-19 vaccine. Here immunoSEQ multiplex PCR was the method, and the copy in TCRdb shows in-frame clones only, minus some. The repertoire holds roughly 170,000 clones, roughly 94% seen once, with about 1.5% in the top ten. The sequences come from peripheral blood, collected 28 days after the second AZD1222 dose. Every receptor here comes from an adult who received the AZD1222 COVID-19 vaccine. Both conserved end residues are part of each CDR3. A D gene is named only where the DNA matches it firmly. Size tells how often a clone was seen (once, few, many) or the class of an expanded clone, and some rows leave it out.

J: TRBJ2-5; size: NA; D: TRBD1; V: TRBV2; DNA: TGTGCCAGCGGCCGGGACAGACAAGAGACCCAGTACTTC; CDR3: CASGRDRQETQYF
J: TRBJ1-6; size: NA; D: NA; V: TRBV9; DNA: TGTGCCAGCAGTCGCGGGGGGGGTTCACCCCTCCACTTT; CDR3: CASSRGGGSPLHF
J: TRBJ1-2; size: NA; D: TRBD1; V: TRBV28; DNA: TGTGCCAGCAGTCGACAGGGGGACAACTATGGCTACACCTTC; CDR3: CASSRQGDNYGYTF
J: TRBJ2-1; size: once; D: NA; V: TRBV5-8; DNA: TGTGCCAGCAGCTTTCAAAGGGGGAATGAGCAGTTCTTC; CDR3: CASSFQRGNEQFF
J: TRBJ2-2; size: NA; D: NA; V: TRBV13; DNA: TGTGCCAGCAGGCCTGGACGTAACACCGGGGAGCTGTTTTTT; CDR3: CASRPGRNTGELFF
J: TRBJ2-3; size: NA; D: NA; V: TRBV6-1; DNA: TGTGCCAGCAGTGATAGCTCGGGGGGCGCAGATACGCAGTATTTT; CDR3: CASSDSSGGADTQYF
J: TRBJ1-1; size: NA; D: NA; V: TRBV7-9; DNA: TGTGCCAGCAGCTTAGGGGGGGCATCTGAAGCTTTCTTT; CDR3: CASSLGGASEAFF
J: TRBJ1-3; size: NA; D: NA; V: TRBV2; DNA: TGTGCCAGCTCGATCCGGCAGCCGAACTCTGGAAACACCATATATTTT; CDR3: CASSIRQPNSGNTIYF
J: TRBJ1-2; size: NA; D: NA; V: TRBV3-1/TRBV3-2; DNA: TGTGCCAGCAGCTTACGGGCCGCCTATGGCTACACCTTC; CDR3: CASSLRAAYGYTF
J: TRBJ1-1; size: NA; D: NA; V: TRBV10-1; DNA: TGCGCCAGCAGTGAGGATAACGGGCAGGGAGAAACTGAAGCTTTCTTT; CDR3: CASSEDNGQGETEAFF
J: TRBJ2-1; size: few; D: NA; V: TRBV28; DNA: TGTGCCAGCAGTTCAGAGGACAGGCGGGGATACAATGAGCAGTTCTTC; CDR3: CASSSEDRRGYNEQFF
J: TRBJ2-5; size: NA; D: TRBD1; V: TRBV7-3; DNA: TGTGCCAGCAGTCCAAAACAGGACAGGGGGCTATACTTC; CDR3: CASSPKQDRGLYF
J: TRBJ1-2; size: NA; D: NA; V: TRBV3-1/TRBV3-2; DNA: TGTGCCAGCAGGAACCGGGTCACGGATGGCTACACCTTC; CDR3: CASRNRVTDGYTF
J: TRBJ1-6; size: NA; D: NA; V: TRBV5-1; DNA: TGCGCCAGCAGCTTGGAGGGGCACTCCTATAATTCACCCCTCCACTTT; CDR3: CASSLEGHSYNSPLHF
J: TRBJ1-1; size: once; D: NA; V: TRBV19; DNA: TGTGCCAGTAGTATAGACAAGGGGCGAATCACTGAAGCTTTCTTT; CDR3: CASSIDKGRITEAFF